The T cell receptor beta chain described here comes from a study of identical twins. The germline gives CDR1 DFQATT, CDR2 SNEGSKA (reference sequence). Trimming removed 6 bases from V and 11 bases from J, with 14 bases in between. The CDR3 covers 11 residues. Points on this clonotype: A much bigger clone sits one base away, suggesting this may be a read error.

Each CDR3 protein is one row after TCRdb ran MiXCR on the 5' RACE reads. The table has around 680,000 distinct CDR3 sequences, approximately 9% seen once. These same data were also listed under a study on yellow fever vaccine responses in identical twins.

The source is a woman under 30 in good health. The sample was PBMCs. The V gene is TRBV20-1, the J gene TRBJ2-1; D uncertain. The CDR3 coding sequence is TGCAGTGCAATCCGATGTCCGAAGCAGTTCTTC. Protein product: CSAIRCPKQFF.